A single sample is the source of the 3 T cell receptor beta chains below, sequenced in a study of Graves' ophthalmopathy and Graves' hyperthyroidism. From RNA, the CDR3 regions of TCR beta chains were amplified and sequenced. HTBI primers were used in a first-round RT-PCR, which preceded a second-round multiplex PCR. TCRdb independently ran MiXCR on the multiplex PCR reads; one entry per CDR3 protein. The profile shows roughly 60,000 distinct CDR3 sequences, 45% to 55% of them singletons. Source material: peripheral blood. Receptor source: an adult woman with Graves' ophthalmopathy.

V and J are TRBV20-1 and TRBJ2-1; 10 positions match TRBD2. Per germline, CDR1 DFQATT and CDR2 SNEGSKA (reference sequence). V lost 0 bases to trimming and J lost 6 bases; unmatched junction nucleotides: 8. The CDR3 runs 16 residues. The CDR3 sequence is CSARDRSSGRGNEQFF. The CDR3 region has the DNA TGCAGTGCTAGAGATCGTTCTAGCGGGAGAGGCAATGAGCAGTTCTTC.

This clonotype has ten or more counts. J is TRBJ1-3 and V is TRBV20-1, with TRBD1 matching 9 bases. The CDR3 sequence is 15 residues long. Germline V gene sequence: CDR1 DFQATT, CDR2 SNEGSKA (reference sequence). V was pared by 2 bases and J by 3 bases, with 5 bases of the junction left unmatched. CDR3 region: CSARLQGAVGNTIYF. The CDR3 DNA sequence: TGCAGTGCTAGATTACAGGGGGCAGTTGGAAACACCATATATTTT.

This clonotype was counted ten times or more. The chain combines TRBV19 with TRBJ1-5, with no clear D. CDR1 is LNHDA, CDR2 SQIVND, per germline (reference sequence). Trimming left V 3 bases short and J 0 bases short, with 24 bases between. The CDR3 totals 20 residues. Here the CDR3 reads CASSMYTTFGPSYSNQPQHF. The CDR3, as DNA: TGTGCCAGTAGTATGTACACCACATTCGGACCGTCGTATAGCAATCAGCCCCAGCATTTT.